Sequencing of this T cell receptor beta chain was carried out in a study of blood T cells in healthy people across ages. After removal of 7 bases from V and 5 bases from J, the junction contained 6 bases not matched to a gene. Germline CDR1 is SQVTM and CDR2 is ANQGSEA. CDR3 length: 12 amino acids. A second PCR of roughly 6 to 12 cycles used a sample-barcoded 5' primer and a J-beta primer mix. TCRdb re-called the 5' RACE reads through MiXCR, storing one row per CDR3 protein. The data show about 1 million distinct CDR3 sequences, more than 35% seen once. Comments on this clonotype: Its target is not known.

Study outcomes and limitations: Unknown donor CMV status possibly confounded expanded clonotype changes. More naive CD4+ cells and higher diversity marked long-lived donors relative to aged donors. Higher naive T cell percentage went strongly together with higher TCR beta diversity.

Researchers isolated at least 7 million PBMCs per sample. The sequence derives from a woman aged 55-69 years in good health. The sequenced sample consisted of blood. The rearrangement links TRBV29-1 to TRBJ2-5; the match to TRBD1 covers 8 bases. In nucleotides, the CDR3 is TGCAGCGCCTTAGACAGGGGTGAGACCCAGTACTTC. Residues: CSALDRGETQYF.